The 27 T cell receptor beta chains below were found in one sample sequenced in a study of response to subunit inactivated influenza vaccine. TCRdb reprocessed the RT-PCR reads via MiXCR and lists one record per CDR3 protein. The sample has roughly 570,000 distinct CDR3 sequences, 14% seen once. The sample was PBMCs from blood, taken about 11 days after vaccination. The receptor set was obtained from a man aged 45-65 years who received an inactivated influenza vaccine.

This clonotype was recorded a few times. The rearrangement links TRBV7-9 to TRBJ2-7; a weak D match, TRBD1 (6 bases). The germline V gene encodes CDR1 SEHNR and CDR2 FQNEAQ (reference sequence). This CDR3 has 15 amino acids. V lost 1 base and J lost 3, with 13 bases in between. CDR3 bases: TGTGCCAGCAGCTTAGGGACAGATGGACGCTACGAGCAGTACTTC. As protein: CASSLGTDGRYEQYF.

This clonotype was recorded at least ten times. This rearrangement joins TRBV29-1 to TRBJ2-2, with 7 bases aligning to TRBD1. The CDR3 is 14 residues long. The ends lost 4 bases at V and 4 bases at J; junction bases unmatched: 6. Germline values: CDR1 SQVTM, CDR2 ANQGSEA. CDR3 amino acids: CSVGTGQITGELFF. Here the CDR3 DNA reads TGCAGCGTTGGTACGGGACAGATCACCGGGGAGCTGTTTTTT.

The sample holds a few counts of this clonotype. V gene TRBV7-3 combines with J gene TRBJ2-3; no reliable D call. Germline V gene lookup returns CDR1 SGHTA and CDR2 FQGTGA. V lost 2 bases and J lost 7, with 13 bases in between. CDR3 length equals 14 residues. The chain's CDR3 is CASSLSLGSNTQYF. The CDR3 DNA reads TGTGCCAGCAGCTTATCTTTGGGGTCGAATACGCAGTATTTT. Full variable domain (rest looked up from reference TRBV7-3 and TRBJ2-3): GAGVSQTPSNKVTEKGKYVELRCDPISGHTALYWYRQSLGQGPEFLIYFQGTGAADDSGLPNDRFFAVRPEGSVSTLKIQRTERGDSAVYLCASSLSLGSNTQYFGPGTRLTVL.

The V gene is TRBV10-3, the J gene TRBJ1-1; the D gene is possibly TRBD1 (6 bases). Germline CDR1 ENHRY, CDR2 SYGVKD. This CDR3 contains 13 residues. V was trimmed by 6 bases and J by 2 bases, leaving 10 bases between them. CDR3 region: CAIRDRINTEAFF. The CDR3 DNA reads TGTGCCATCAGGGACAGAATTAACACTGAAGCTTTCTTT.

This clonotype turned up a few times. The chain recombines TRBV4-2 with TRBJ2-7, with D unclear. In germline, CDR1 is LGHNA, CDR2 YNFKEQ. Trimming cost V 2 bases and J 4 bases, with 15 bases left between them. There are 15 residues in the CDR3. In DNA form, the CDR3 reads TGTGCCAGCAGCCAATCGGTAAACTCTCTTTACGAGCAGTACTTC. As protein: CASSQSVNSLYEQYF.

The table lists this clonotype with many counts. This chain connects TRBV4-3 to TRBJ2-2, with 9 bases aligning to TRBD2. V trimming: 1 base; J trimming: 2 bases; junction bases outside the gene matches: 14. CDR1 LGHNA and CDR2 YSLEER come from the germline V gene. CDR3 length: 20 amino acids. DNA for the CDR3: TGCGCCAGCAGCCAAGCTTGGTTCGGCCTAGCGGGGACTAACACCGGGGAGCTGTTTTTT. The encoded protein is CASSQAWFGLAGTNTGELFF.

This sequence joins TRBV28 and TRBJ2-1; 10 nucleotides line up with TRBD2. Germline assignment: CDR1 MDHEN and CDR2 SYDVKM. This CDR3 region has 16 residues. The junction had 9 bases not matched to a gene; V was cut back by 6 bases and J by 4 bases. The CDR3 DNA follows: TGTGCCAGCAGCTTCTATCGAGCGGGGGGGTACAATGAGCAGTTCTTC. Protein product: CASSFYRAGGYNEQFF.

This chain uses TRBV4-3 with TRBJ2-3; 9 nucleotides agree with TRBD2. J gave up 2 bases and V 3 bases, and 9 bases lay outside the gene matches. This CDR3 has 17 amino acids. Germline V gene lookup returns CDR1 LGHNA and CDR2 YSLEER. The chain's CDR3 is CASSQLRLADYTDTQYF. CDR3 sequence (DNA): TGCGCCAGCAGCCAGCTGAGACTAGCGGACTACACAGATACGCAGTATTTT.

The rearrangement uses TRBV7-9 and TRBJ1-4, with D perhaps matching TRBD1 (6 bases). Trimming took off 4 bases at V and 0 bases at J, with 12 bases between the two ends. The CDR3 is made up of 16 amino acids. The germline V gene encodes CDR1 SEHNR and CDR2 FQNEAQ (reference sequence). Here the CDR3 reads CASSYAGHATNEKLFF. In DNA form, the CDR3 reads TGTGCCAGCAGCTACGCGGGACATGCAACTAATGAAAAACTGTTTTTT.

This clonotype showed up many times. This sequence joins TRBV29-1 and TRBJ2-4, with 8 positions matching TRBD1. Per germline, CDR1 SQVTM and CDR2 ANQGSEA. The CDR3 is 14 amino acids. The trim removed 6 bases at V and 4 bases at J, leaving 8 bases unmatched. The CDR3 protein is CSVTQGVRKNIQYF. In nucleotides, the CDR3 is TGCAGCGTAACACAGGGGGTGAGGAAAAACATTCAGTACTTC. Full variable domain (rest looked up from reference TRBV29-1 and TRBJ2-4): SAVISQKPSRDICQRGTSLTIQCQVDSQVTMMFWYRQQPGQSLTLIATANQGSEATYESGFVIDKFPISRPNLTFSTLTVSNMSPEDSSIYLCSVTQGVRKNIQYFGAGTRLSVL.

This chain joins TRBV3-1 and TRBJ1-2; a possible D gene is TRBD1 (6 bases). Germline CDR1 LGHDT, CDR2 YNNKEL (reference sequence). Trimming removed 5 bases at V and 2 bases at J, with 9 bases between. The CDR3 is made up of 13 amino acids. CDR3 amino acids: CASSFDRNYGYTF. As DNA, the CDR3 is TGTGCCAGCAGCTTTGACAGGAACTATGGCTACACCTTC. The full variable domain, its missing parts supplied by reference TRBV3-1 and TRBJ1-2, is DTAVSQTPKYLVTQMGNDKSIKCEQNLGHDTMYWYKQDSKKFLKIMFSYNNKELIINETVPNRFSPKSPDKAHLNLHINSLELGDSAVYFCASSFDRNYGYTFGSGTRLTVV.

This clonotype has only a few counts. The chain recombines TRBV24-1 with TRBJ2-7, with 10 bases fitting TRBD1. Germline V lookup: CDR1 KGHDR, CDR2 SFDVKD. The CDR3 loop spans 13 amino acids. The V segment lost 9 bases and the J segment 3 bases; nucleotides outside the gene matches: 4. In nucleotides, the CDR3 is TGTGCCACCGGGAGGACAGGGGGCTACGAGCAGTACTTC. Encoded protein: CATGRTGGYEQYF.

This clonotype came up a few times. The chain recombines TRBV29-1 with TRBJ2-7; 8 nucleotides match TRBD2. Trimming took 7 bases from V and 13 from J; bases not matched to a gene: 12. The CDR3 is 11 residues long. In germline, CDR1 is SQVTM, CDR2 ANQGSEA. CDR3 residues: CSAELAGFVYF. The CDR3 bases are TGCAGCGCTGAGTTAGCGGGATTCGTCTACTTC.

In its sample, this clonotype was seen a few times. This chain joins TRBV7-9 and TRBJ1-5, with D hard to call. This CDR3 has 14 residues. Trimming removed 4 bases from V and 2 bases from J, with 9 bases in between. Germline CDR1 reads SEHNR; CDR2 reads FQNEAQ (reference sequence). CDR3 coding DNA: TGTGCCAGCAGCTCGGGGAACGGCAATCAGCCCCAGCATTTT. As protein: CASSSGNGNQPQHF.

V usage is TRBV6-5 and J usage is TRBJ2-4; D is unclear. V lost 6 bases and J 4 bases, leaving 13 bases between the germline ends. Germline loops: CDR1 MNHEY, CDR2 SVGAGI. This CDR3 is built from 14 residues. The CDR3: CASRYSYTKNIQYF. CDR3 sequence (DNA): TGTGCCAGCAGGTACAGCTACACGAAAAACATTCAGTACTTC.

This clonotype was seen only a few times. J is TRBJ2-1 and V is TRBV6-1, with 12 nucleotides matching TRBD2. The CDR3 is 15 residues long. After removal of 6 bases from V and 4 bases from J, the junction contained 4 bases not matched to a gene. CDR1 is MNHNS, CDR2 SASEGT, per germline. The CDR3 nucleotides are TGTGCCAGCAGCCGACTAGCGGGGGTATACAATGAGCAGTTCTTC. It yields the protein CASSRLAGVYNEQFF.

This clonotype was counted only a few times. The chain employs TRBV12-3 or TRBV12-4 and TRBJ2-3; no clear D gene. V was clipped by 4 bases and J by 2 bases, with 16 bases between them. This CDR3 region has 16 residues. The CDR3, as DNA: TGTGCCAGCAGTTCCCCTAGTTGGAGTCACACAGATACGCAGTATTTT. This gives the protein CASSSPSWSHTDTQYF.

The chain employs TRBV12-3 or TRBV12-4 and TRBJ2-5; possibly TRBD1 for D (7 bases). There are 15 residues in the CDR3. Trimming stripped 4 bases from V and 5 bases from J, with 17 bases between. The CDR3 DNA reads TGTGCCAGCAGTTCCGGGGGACAGACAACGGAGACCCAGTACTTC. Amino acids: CASSSGGQTTETQYF.

In this sample, this clonotype turned up many times. The rearrangement uses TRBV20-1 and TRBJ2-7, with D possibly being TRBD1 (7 bases). Trimming took 4 bases from V and 1 from J, leaving 14 bases between them. The CDR3 loop spans 14 amino acids. The V gene's germline CDR1 is DFQATT and CDR2 SNEGSKA (reference sequence). This chain's CDR3 is CSAKLTGRSYEQYF. The DNA for the CDR3 is TGCAGTGCTAAGTTGACAGGGAGGTCCTACGAGCAGTACTTC.

The chain is built from TRBV5-1 and TRBJ2-7, with D maybe TRBD1 (5 bases). V lost 3 bases and J lost 3, with 13 bases in between. The germline gives CDR1 SGHRS, CDR2 YFSETQ. The CDR3 consists of 14 residues. This CDR3 is CASSSRVSFYEQYF. In DNA form, the CDR3 reads TGCGCCAGCAGCTCCAGGGTCAGCTTCTACGAGCAGTACTTC.

The CDR3 protein is CASSFRRTNTGELFF. The CDR3 nucleotides are TGTGCCAGCAGTTTCAGAAGAACGAACACCGGGGAGCTGTTTTTT. This chain joins TRBV12-3 or TRBV12-4 and TRBJ2-2; D gene ambiguous. V was pared by 3 bases and J by 0 bases, with 8 bases between. The CDR3 sequence is 15 residues long.

The table lists this clonotype with many counts. The chain combines TRBV7-3 with TRBJ2-3; perhaps TRBD2 as D (5 bases). The CDR3 contains 15 residues. V lost 1 base to trimming and J lost 0 bases, with 8 bases between them. CDR1 and CDR2 from the germline V gene are SGHTA and FQGTGA. The DNA of the CDR3 is TGTGCCAGCAGCTTAAGCGGGTCTAGCACAGATACGCAGTATTTT. Translated: CASSLSGSSTDTQYF.

This rearrangement joins TRBV12-3 or TRBV12-4 to TRBJ2-7, with 8 bases that match TRBD2. V lost 3 bases and J lost 5; bases outside the gene matches: 6. The CDR3 contains 14 residues. The chain's CDR3 is CASSFREGRHEQYF. CDR3 nucleotides: TGTGCCAGCAGTTTTCGGGAGGGGAGGCACGAGCAGTACTTC.

The V and J genes are TRBV5-1 and TRBJ2-3, with TRBD1 identical over 12 bases. Germline CDR1 reads SGHRS; CDR2 reads YFSETQ. This CDR3 has 15 amino acids. J gave up 6 bases and V 4 bases, and 6 bases lay outside the gene matches. This CDR3 is CASSPGTGGADTQYF. The CDR3, as DNA: TGCGCCAGCAGCCCAGGGACAGGGGGCGCCGATACGCAGTATTTT.

This clonotype was counted between two and nine times. The chain uses TRBV7-2 and TRBJ1-1; D possibly corresponds to TRBD1 (5 bases). The CDR3 has 16 residues. Per the germline V gene, CDR1 is SGHTA and CDR2 is FQGNSA. Trimming shortened V by 2 bases and J by 5 bases, and 18 bases separated the two germline ends. Written as DNA, the CDR3 is TGTGCCAGCAGCTTACCTAGTGGGGCCGGGGAGACTGAAGCTTTCTTT. Translating it yields CASSLPSGAGETEAFF.

The rearrangement joins TRBV5-1 to TRBJ2-1, with D possibly being TRBD1 (6 bases). This CDR3 has 18 residues. V was trimmed by 0 bases and J by 4 bases, leaving 20 bases between them. CDR1 and CDR2 (germline): SGHRS, YFSETQ. CDR3 nucleotide sequence: TGCGCCAGCAGCTTGGTGGGTTTTCGACAGGAGATATACAATGAGCAGTTCTTC. Translated: CASSLVGFRQEIYNEQFF.

Ten or more counts support this clonotype. The genes are TRBV12-3 or TRBV12-4 and TRBJ2-5; unclear D gene. The CDR3 runs 11 residues. The V end lost 3 bases, the J end lost 7 bases, and 6 bases lay between the germline ends. The CDR3 sequence: CASSFSRTQYF. CDR3 sequence (DNA): TGTGCCAGCAGTTTTTCCAGGACCCAGTACTTC.